What follows are 30 T cell receptor beta chains derived from one specimen sequenced in a study of beta chain features in type 1 diabetes. Investigators reverse transcribed all isolated RNA, so they sequenced expressed TCRB transcripts. Produced via immunoSEQ multiplex PCR; TCRdb's table is partial and in-frame only. This sample has some 500,000 clones; more than 9.5% occur once, and the top ten carry 0.035% to 0.05%. Sequenced input: naive CD4+ T cells from blood. These receptors were obtained from a woman aged 18-29 years in good health.

The chain employs TRBV14 and TRBJ2-5; no definite D call. This CDR3 is built from 16 residues. Germline V gene lookup returns CDR1 SGHDN and CDR2 FVKESK. V lost 0 bases and J lost 5, with 16 bases in between. The CDR3 DNA follows: TGTGCCAGCAGCCAAGAATGGCTCACCTCTAGGGAGACCCAGTACTTC. It is translated as CASSQEWLTSRETQYF.

This clone was picked up a small number of times. This chain joins TRBV5-1 and TRBJ2-1; TRBD1 or TRBD2 may be the D gene (5 bases each). This CDR3 has 15 amino acids. Germline values: CDR1 SGHRS, CDR2 YFSETQ. V was trimmed by 7 bases and J by 0 bases, leaving 14 bases between them. The CDR3 here is CASRVGTSSYNEQFF. For the CDR3, the DNA is TGCGCCAGCCGGGTCGGGACGAGCTCCTACAATGAGCAGTTCTTC.

A few counts support this clone. The V gene is TRBV2, the J gene TRBJ1-1; the match to TRBD1 covers 7 bases. The CDR3 runs to 13 residues. CDR1 and CDR2 from the germline V gene are SNHLY and FYNNEI. V dropped 9 bases and J dropped 4; count of bases not matched to a gene: 8. The CDR3 is CASNRGYVTEAFF. CDR3 coding DNA: TGTGCCAGTAACAGGGGTTATGTCACTGAAGCTTTCTTT.

In this sample, this clone turned up a few times. This sequence joins TRBV18 and TRBJ2-4; D possibly corresponds to TRBD1 (5 bases). V shed 0 bases and J shed 8 bases, with 8 bases lying between them. The germline V gene has CDR1 KGHSH and CDR2 LQKENI. CDR3 length: 13 amino acids. The CDR3, as DNA: TGTGCCAGCTCACCACCATCCAGGGACATTCAGTACTTC. It yields the protein CASSPPSRDIQYF.

The rearrangement joins TRBV4-3 to TRBJ2-3, with D uncertain. Trimming stripped 1 base from V and 1 base from J, with 6 bases between. CDR3 size: 14 residues. Germline V gene data show CDR1 as LGHNA and CDR2 as YSLEER. In DNA, the CDR3 is TGCGCCAGCAGCCAAGGTACAGGCACAGATACGCAGTATTTT. As protein: CASSQGTGTDTQYF.

This clone was counted only a few times. The chain has TRBV27 and TRBJ2-1; 8 nucleotides align to TRBD2. The junction had 4 bases not matched to a gene; V was cut back by 3 bases and J by 0 bases. The CDR3 sequence is 16 residues long. Germline CDR1 and CDR2: MNHEY and SMNVEV (reference sequence). The CDR3 DNA reads TGTGCCAGCAGTTTTGTAAGCGGGAGCTCCTACAATGAGCAGTTCTTC. Amino acids: CASSFVSGSSYNEQFF.

This clone was seen more than once but under ten times. The chain recombines TRBV6-6 with TRBJ1-1; weak D call: TRBD1 (6 bases). This CDR3 spans 15 amino acids. Between the trimmed V and J ends, which lost 2 bases and 3 bases, there was a span of 13 bases. Germline loops: CDR1 MNHNY, CDR2 SVGAGI (reference sequence). This chain's CDR3 is CASSYTSGVDTEAFF. The CDR3 DNA reads TGTGCCAGCAGTTACACATCAGGGGTGGACACTGAAGCTTTCTTT.

This clone turned up a few times. This sequence joins TRBV25-1 and TRBJ1-1; tentatively, D is TRBD1 (6 bases). From germline, CDR1 is MGHDK and CDR2 SYGVNS. The length of the CDR3 is 15 residues. The germline V and J ends were trimmed by 7 bases and 4 bases, with 19 bases remaining between them. CDR3 sequence: CASTPLRGALTEAFF. The CDR3 DNA is TGTGCCAGCACCCCCTTGCGGGGGGCACTCACTGAAGCTTTCTTT.

This clone has more than one count but fewer than ten. This same CDR3 is encoded by further DNA sequences in the sample. V and J are TRBV9 and TRBJ2-5; D not resolved. This CDR3 contains 13 residues. Germline CDR1 and CDR2: SGDLS and YYNGEE. Trimming removed 0 bases at V and 2 bases at J, with 5 bases between. The CDR3 loop reads CASSVAPQETQYF. CDR3 coding DNA: TGTGCCAGCAGCGTAGCACCGCAAGAGACCCAGTACTTC.

This clone has a handful of counts. This chain uses TRBV28 with TRBJ2-7, with TRBD1 matching over 7 bases. From germline, CDR1 is MDHEN and CDR2 SYDVKM. The CDR3 spans 15 residues. Trimming at V came to 5 bases and at J to 1 base, leaving 8 bases not matched to a gene. The CDR3 here is CASSPPGGGSYEQYV. The CDR3 DNA is TGTGCCAGCAGTCCTCCAGGGGGTGGTTCCTACGAGCAGTACGTC.

The chain combines TRBV30 with TRBJ1-1; TRBD1 is a possible D gene (5 bases). V dropped 1 base and J dropped 6 bases, with 18 bases sitting between them. CDR1 is GTSNPN, CDR2 SVGIG, per germline (reference sequence). This CDR3 is built from 15 residues. CDR3 region: CAWSDIPGLRAEAFF. The CDR3 DNA follows: TGTGCCTGGAGTGATATCCCAGGGCTCAGAGCTGAAGCTTTCTTT.

This clone has only a few counts. The V and J genes are TRBV18 and TRBJ2-3, with a possible D match to TRBD1 (5 bases). Germline CDR1 and CDR2: KGHSH and LQKENI. The CDR3 extends over 15 amino acids. V lost 1 base and J 0 bases, leaving 8 bases between the germline ends. The DNA for the CDR3 is TGTGCCAGCTCACCACTGGACACTAGCACAGATACGCAGTATTTT. This sequence encodes CASSPLDTSTDTQYF. Combining the CDR3 with reference TRBV18 and TRBJ2-3 gives the whole variable domain NAGVMQNPRHLVRRRGQEARLRCSPMKGHSHVYWYRQLPEEGLKFMVYLQKENIIDESGMPKERFSAEFPKEGPSILRIQQVVRGDSAAYFCASSPLDTSTDTQYFGPGTRLTVL.

This clone has more than one count but fewer than ten. The chain recombines TRBV28 with TRBJ2-2, with D perhaps matching TRBD1 (7 bases). The CDR3 totals 13 residues. V lost 11 bases to trimming and J lost 1 base, with 11 bases between them. The germline V gene encodes CDR1 MDHEN and CDR2 SYDVKM. The CDR3 loop is CAWRDRNTGELFF. The CDR3 DNA sequence: TGTGCCTGGAGGGACAGGAACACCGGGGAGCTGTTTTTT.

In its sample, this clone was seen a few times. The chain combines TRBV13 with TRBJ2-7, with D possibly called TRBD1 or TRBD2 (6 bases each). In germline, CDR1 is PRHDT, CDR2 FYEKMQ (reference sequence). Trimming took 6 bases from V and 2 from J, leaving 14 bases between them. The CDR3 totals 14 residues. CDR3 region: CASRQQGGAYEQYV. CDR3 in DNA: TGTGCCAGCAGACAACAGGGAGGCGCCTACGAGCAGTACGTC.

This clone was recorded a few times. Compared with germline, one end of the junction differs, possibly owing to a read error. Additional DNA sequences in this sample encode the identical CDR3. The rearrangement links TRBV6-5 to TRBJ2-7; no reliable D call. Germline V lookup: CDR1 MNHEY, CDR2 SVGAGI. The CDR3 extends over 11 amino acids. The CDR3 region has the DNA TGTGCCAGCAGCTACTTGTACGAGCAGTACTTC. This gives the protein CASSYLYEQYF.

This clone was seen a handful of times. This chain uses TRBV7-9 with TRBJ2-2, with D unclear. Germline lookup yields CDR1 SEHNR and CDR2 FQNEAQ (reference sequence). V lost 5 bases and J lost 2, with 9 bases in between. The length of the CDR3 is 14 residues. The CDR3 region is CASSLGSNTGELFF. The CDR3 DNA reads as TGTGCCAGCAGCCTAGGGTCCAACACCGGGGAGCTGTTTTTT. Full variable domain (remainder filled in from reference TRBV7-9 and TRBJ2-2): DTGVSQNPRHKITKRGQNVTFRCDPISEHNRLYWYRQTLGQGPEFLTYFQNEAQLEKSRLLSDRFSAERPKGSFSTLEIQRTEQGDSAMYLCASSLGSNTGELFFGEGSRLTVL.

This clone was recorded a few times. The genes are TRBV5-1 and TRBJ1-4, with 10 bases aligning to TRBD1. This CDR3 comprises 14 residues. Germline assignment: CDR1 SGHRS and CDR2 YFSETQ. V lost 4 bases and J lost 11; bases outside the gene matches: 8. Written as DNA, the CDR3 is TGCGCCAGCAGCCCAACTGGACAGGGGGATAAACTGTTTTTT. This translates into CASSPTGQGDKLFF.

This clone was seen a handful of times. The V call is TRBV18, the J call TRBJ2-1, with D tentatively TRBD2 (6 bases). V lost 1 base to trimming and J lost 3 bases, with 10 bases between them. Germline-derived CDR1 and CDR2 are KGHSH and LQKENI. The CDR3 is 15 residues long. CDR3 region: CASSPRGDVYNEQFF. As DNA, the CDR3 is TGTGCCAGCTCACCACGGGGGGATGTCTACAATGAGCAGTTCTTC.

This clone was seen more than once but under ten times. The chain recombines TRBV28 with TRBJ1-2, with D unresolved. The germline gives CDR1 MDHEN, CDR2 SYDVKM. CDR3 length: 14 amino acids. Trimming took off 3 bases at V and 9 bases at J, with 17 bases between the two ends. The CDR3 is CASSFPLKVFSYTF. The CDR3 region has the DNA TGTGCCAGCAGTTTTCCCCTGAAGGTCTTTAGCTACACCTTC.

This clone was counted only a few times. This rearrangement joins TRBV30 to TRBJ2-1; the match to TRBD2 covers 10 bases. CDR1 is GTSNPN and CDR2 is SVGIG in the germline V gene (reference sequence). CDR3 size: 15 residues. J gave up 4 bases and V 0 bases, and 3 bases lay outside the gene matches. The CDR3 region is CAWSVLTSGYNEQFF. CDR3 in DNA: TGTGCCTGGAGTGTACTGACTAGCGGGTACAATGAGCAGTTCTTC.

This clone was found a few times. V usage is TRBV7-2 and J usage is TRBJ1-5; D is unresolved. Per germline, CDR1 SGHTA and CDR2 FQGNSA. V was cut by 2 bases and J by 3 bases, with 11 bases left in between. The CDR3 runs to 15 residues. Here the CDR3 DNA reads TGTGCCAGCAGCTTAAGTCCGAGCCCCAATCAGCCCCAGCATTTT. Translation gives CASSLSPSPNQPQHF.

The chain recombines TRBV21-1 with TRBJ2-7; TRBD2 is the table's D call, not checked against the DNA. TRBV21-1 is recorded as a pseudogene. This CDR3 region has 12 residues. The CDR3 DNA sequence: TGTGCCAGCACCCGGAGCTCCTACGAGCAGTACGTC. Amino acid sequence: CASTRSSYEQYV.

The count of this clone is one. The chain recombines TRBV18 with TRBJ2-2, with D possibly being TRBD2 (5 bases). Trimming cost V 3 bases and J 0 bases, with 8 bases left between them. Germline V gives CDR1 KGHSH, CDR2 LQKENI. The CDR3 extends over 15 amino acids. CDR3 region: CASSPTIANTGELFF. CDR3 in DNA: TGTGCCAGCTCACCGACTATCGCGAACACCGGGGAGCTGTTTTTT. Filled out from reference TRBV18 and TRBJ2-2, the complete variable domain reads NAGVMQNPRHLVRRRGQEARLRCSPMKGHSHVYWYRQLPEEGLKFMVYLQKENIIDESGMPKERFSAEFPKEGPSILRIQQVVRGDSAAYFCASSPTIANTGELFFGEGSRLTVL.

This sequence joins TRBV7-2 and TRBJ2-7; TRBD2 matches 9 bases. The CDR3 is made up of 16 amino acids. Looked up from germline, CDR1 is SGHTA and CDR2 is FQGNSA. V shed 5 bases and J 7 bases; nucleotides not matched to a gene: 15. The CDR3 DNA follows: TGTGCCAGCAGCCGCCAGCCTGCGGGAGGGCCGGGAGAGCAGTACTTC. Translated: CASSRQPAGGPGEQYF.

This clone showed up just a few times. This rearrangement joins TRBV6-5 to TRBJ1-1; D unresolved. From germline, CDR1 is MNHEY and CDR2 SVGAGI. Trimming took 10 bases from V and 3 from J, leaving 6 bases between them. The length of the CDR3 is 10 residues. The CDR3 nucleotides read TGTGCCATCGGATACACTGAAGCTTTCTTT. Protein product: CAIGYTEAFF.

V is TRBV29-1 and J is TRBJ1-2; D call uncertain. This CDR3 is 12 amino acids long. Trimming left V 6 bases short and J 5 bases short, with 13 bases between. Germline V gives CDR1 SQVTM, CDR2 ANQGSEA. The CDR3 DNA is TGCAGCGTGACCGGTAGAGTTTATGGCTACACCTTC. It yields the protein CSVTGRVYGYTF.

This clone has a handful of counts. The chain combines TRBV7-8 with TRBJ2-5; D gene uncertain. Germline CDR1 and CDR2: SGHVS and FQNEAQ. CDR3 length equals 13 residues. Trimming cost V 5 bases and J 5 bases, with 12 bases left between them. CDR3 sequence reads: CASSRREAETQYF. The CDR3 coding sequence is TGTGCCAGCAGCCGGAGAGAAGCGGAGACCCAGTACTTC.

The V and J genes are TRBV29-1 and TRBJ1-1, with D perhaps matching TRBD1 (6 bases). V lost 7 bases and J 6 bases, leaving 12 bases between the germline ends. Germline V lookup: CDR1 SQVTM, CDR2 ANQGSEA. The CDR3 loop spans 11 amino acids. In DNA form, the CDR3 reads TGCAGCGACAGGGTTGCGGCTGAAGCTTTCTTT. Protein: CSDRVAAEAFF.

This clone was seen ten or more times. The rearrangement joins TRBV10-3 to TRBJ1-4; a possible D gene is TRBD1 (5 bases). Germline V CDR1 and CDR2: ENHRY, SYGVKD. Trimming took off 4 bases at V and 7 bases at J, with 10 bases between the two ends. The CDR3 sequence is 13 residues long. The CDR3 reads CAISAQDGEKLFF. The CDR3 DNA reads TGTGCCATCAGTGCACAGGATGGTGAAAAACTGTTTTTT.

The V and J genes are TRBV7-8 and TRBJ1-2; a weak D match, TRBD1 (5 bases). The CDR3 is made up of 16 amino acids. Germline V gives CDR1 SGHVS, CDR2 FQNEAQ. V was trimmed by 3 bases and J by 2 bases, leaving 16 bases between them. The CDR3 sequence is CASSLRGDVKNYGYTF. The CDR3 DNA sequence: TGTGCCAGCAGCTTGAGGGGCGACGTAAAGAACTATGGCTACACCTTC.